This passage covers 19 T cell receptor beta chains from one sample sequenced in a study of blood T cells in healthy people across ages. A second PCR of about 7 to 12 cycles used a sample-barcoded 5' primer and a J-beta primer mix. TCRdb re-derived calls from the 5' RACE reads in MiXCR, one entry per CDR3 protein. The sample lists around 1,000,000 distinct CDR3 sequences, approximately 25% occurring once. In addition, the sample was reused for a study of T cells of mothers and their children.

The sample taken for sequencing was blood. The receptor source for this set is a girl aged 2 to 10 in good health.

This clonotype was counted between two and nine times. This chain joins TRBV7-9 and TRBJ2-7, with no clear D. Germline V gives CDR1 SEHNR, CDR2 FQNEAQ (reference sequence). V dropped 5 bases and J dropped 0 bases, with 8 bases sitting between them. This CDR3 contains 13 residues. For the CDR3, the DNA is TGTGCCAGCAGCCATAGATACTCCTACGAGCAGTACTTC. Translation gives CASSHRYSYEQYF.

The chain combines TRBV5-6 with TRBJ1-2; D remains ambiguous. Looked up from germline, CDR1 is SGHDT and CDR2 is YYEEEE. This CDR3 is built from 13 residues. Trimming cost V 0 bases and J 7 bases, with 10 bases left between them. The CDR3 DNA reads TGTGCCAGCAGCTTGGCTTCCGGGATTGGCTACACCTTC. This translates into CASSLASGIGYTF.

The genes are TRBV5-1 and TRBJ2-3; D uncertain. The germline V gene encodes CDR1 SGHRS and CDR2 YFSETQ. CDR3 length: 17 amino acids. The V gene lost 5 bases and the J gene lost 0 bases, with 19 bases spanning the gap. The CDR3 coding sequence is TGCGCCAGCAGTCAAGTAGTCTACAGTTCTAGCACAGATACGCAGTATTTT. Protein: CASSQVVYSSSTDTQYF.

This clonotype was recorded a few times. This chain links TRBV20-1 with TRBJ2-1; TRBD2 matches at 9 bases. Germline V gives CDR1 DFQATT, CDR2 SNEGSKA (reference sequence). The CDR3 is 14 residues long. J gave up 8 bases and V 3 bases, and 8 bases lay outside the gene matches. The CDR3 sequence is CSARTGLAGDEQFF. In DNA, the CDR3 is TGCAGTGCTAGGACGGGACTAGCAGGCGATGAGCAGTTCTTC.

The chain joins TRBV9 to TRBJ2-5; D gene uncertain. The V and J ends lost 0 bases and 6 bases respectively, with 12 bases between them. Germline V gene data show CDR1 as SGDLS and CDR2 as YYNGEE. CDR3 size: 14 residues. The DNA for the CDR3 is TGTGCCAGCAGCGTAGACGAAGGTTTAAAGACCCAGTACTTC. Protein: CASSVDEGLKTQYF. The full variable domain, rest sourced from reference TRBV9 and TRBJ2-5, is DSGVTQTPKHLITATGQRVTLRCSPRSGDLSVYWYQQSLDQGLQFLIQYYNGEERAKGNILERFSAQQFPDLHSELNLSSLELGDSALYFCASSVDEGLKTQYFGPGTRLLVL.

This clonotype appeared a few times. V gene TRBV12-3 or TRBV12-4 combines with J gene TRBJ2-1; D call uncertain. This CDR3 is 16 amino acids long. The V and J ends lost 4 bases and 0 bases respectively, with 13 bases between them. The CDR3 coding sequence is TGTGCCAGCAGTTCTCTGACGGTAAGCTCCTACAATGAGCAGTTCTTC. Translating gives CASSSLTVSSYNEQFF.

Here the CDR3 DNA reads TGTGCCAGCAGTTACCTGGGGAGCGGGGGTTGGGAGTTCTTC. As protein: CASSYLGSGGWEFF. The chain employs TRBV6-5 and TRBJ2-1; 8 bases fit TRBD2. The germline gives CDR1 MNHEY, CDR2 SVGAGI. This CDR3 is 14 amino acids long. Unmatched junction bases numbered 11, after V lost 2 bases and J lost 14 bases.

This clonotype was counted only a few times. CDR3 bases: TGTGCCAGCAGCCCGACTAGCGCCCAAGAGACCCAGTACTTC. Its translation is CASSPTSAQETQYF. V gene TRBV12-3 or TRBV12-4 combines with J gene TRBJ2-5, with 8 positions matching TRBD2. The CDR3 totals 14 residues. V shed 6 bases, J shed 1 base, and the junction held 4 bases outside the gene matches.

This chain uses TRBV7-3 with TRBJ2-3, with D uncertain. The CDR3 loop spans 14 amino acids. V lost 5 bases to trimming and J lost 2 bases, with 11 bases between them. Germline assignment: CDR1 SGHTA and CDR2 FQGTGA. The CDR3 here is CASSPGRITDTQYF. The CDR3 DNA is TGTGCCAGCAGCCCCGGACGGATCACAGATACGCAGTATTTT. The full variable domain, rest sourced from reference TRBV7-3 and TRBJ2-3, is GAGVSQTPSNKVTEKGKYVELRCDPISGHTALYWYRQSLGQGPEFLIYFQGTGAADDSGLPNDRFFAVRPEGSVSTLKIQRTERGDSAVYLCASSPGRITDTQYFGPGTRLTVL.

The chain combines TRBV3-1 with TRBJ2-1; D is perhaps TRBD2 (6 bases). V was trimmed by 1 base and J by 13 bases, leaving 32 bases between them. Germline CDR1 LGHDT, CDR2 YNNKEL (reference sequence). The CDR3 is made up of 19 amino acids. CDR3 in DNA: TGTGCCAGCAGCCAAGTCCCCTTCATTGGACTAACCCCGGGATGGGCTCAGTTCTTC. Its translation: CASSQVPFIGLTPGWAQFF.

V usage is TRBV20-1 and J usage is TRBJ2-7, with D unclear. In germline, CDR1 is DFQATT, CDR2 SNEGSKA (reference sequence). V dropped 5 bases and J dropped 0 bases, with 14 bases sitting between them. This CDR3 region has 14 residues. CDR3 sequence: CSALPGRSSYEQYF. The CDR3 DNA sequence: TGCAGTGCTCTTCCGGGCAGGAGCTCCTACGAGCAGTACTTC.

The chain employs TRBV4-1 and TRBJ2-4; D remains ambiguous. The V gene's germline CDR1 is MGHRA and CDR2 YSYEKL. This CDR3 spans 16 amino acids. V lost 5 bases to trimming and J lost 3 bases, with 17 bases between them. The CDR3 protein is CASSETSYMGKNIQYF. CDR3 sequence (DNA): TGCGCCAGCAGCGAAACTTCCTACATGGGCAAAAACATTCAGTACTTC.

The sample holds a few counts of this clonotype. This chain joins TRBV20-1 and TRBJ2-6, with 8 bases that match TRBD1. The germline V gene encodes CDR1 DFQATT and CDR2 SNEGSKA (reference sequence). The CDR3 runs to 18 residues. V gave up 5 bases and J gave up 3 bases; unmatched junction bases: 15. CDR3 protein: CSAQNLFQGAYGANVLTF. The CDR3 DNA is TGCAGTGCTCAAAACCTCTTTCAGGGGGCGTATGGGGCCAACGTCCTGACTTTC.

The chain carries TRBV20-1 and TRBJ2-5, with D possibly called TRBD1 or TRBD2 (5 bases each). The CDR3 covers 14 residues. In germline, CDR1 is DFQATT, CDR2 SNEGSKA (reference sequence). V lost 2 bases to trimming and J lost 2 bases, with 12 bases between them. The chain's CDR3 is CSARSGDGQETQYF. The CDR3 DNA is TGCAGTGCTAGATCCGGGGACGGACAAGAGACCCAGTACTTC.

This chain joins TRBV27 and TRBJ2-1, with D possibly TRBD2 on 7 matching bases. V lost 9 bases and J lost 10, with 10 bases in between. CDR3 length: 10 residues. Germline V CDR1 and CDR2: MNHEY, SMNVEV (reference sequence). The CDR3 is CARRGGEQFF. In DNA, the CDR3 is TGTGCCAGAAGGGGGGGCGAGCAGTTCTTC.

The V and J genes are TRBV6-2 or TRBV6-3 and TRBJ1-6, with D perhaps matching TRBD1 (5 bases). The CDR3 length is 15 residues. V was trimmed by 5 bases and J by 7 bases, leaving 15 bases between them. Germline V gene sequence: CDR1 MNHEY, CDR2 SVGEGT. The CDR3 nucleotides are TGTGCCAGCAGTCTTTCCGGGACGGAAAATTCACCCCTCCACTTT. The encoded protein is CASSLSGTENSPLHF.

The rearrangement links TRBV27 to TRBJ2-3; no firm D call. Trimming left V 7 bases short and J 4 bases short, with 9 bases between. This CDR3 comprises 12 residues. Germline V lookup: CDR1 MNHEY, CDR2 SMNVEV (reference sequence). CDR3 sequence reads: CASTNTADTQYF. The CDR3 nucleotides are TGTGCCAGCACAAATACTGCAGATACGCAGTATTTT.

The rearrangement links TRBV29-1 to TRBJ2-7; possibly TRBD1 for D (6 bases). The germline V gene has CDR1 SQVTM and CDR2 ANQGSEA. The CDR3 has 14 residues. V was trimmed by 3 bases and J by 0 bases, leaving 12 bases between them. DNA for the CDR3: TGCAGCGTTGATTCAGGGGTCAGCTCCTACGAGCAGTACTTC. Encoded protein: CSVDSGVSSYEQYF.

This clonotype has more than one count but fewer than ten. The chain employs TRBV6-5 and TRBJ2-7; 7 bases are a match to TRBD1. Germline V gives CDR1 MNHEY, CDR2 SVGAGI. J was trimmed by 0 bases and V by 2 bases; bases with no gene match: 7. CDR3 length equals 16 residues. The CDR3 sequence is CASSYSRTGDSYEQYF. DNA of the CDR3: TGTGCCAGCAGTTACAGCCGCACAGGGGACTCCTACGAGCAGTACTTC.